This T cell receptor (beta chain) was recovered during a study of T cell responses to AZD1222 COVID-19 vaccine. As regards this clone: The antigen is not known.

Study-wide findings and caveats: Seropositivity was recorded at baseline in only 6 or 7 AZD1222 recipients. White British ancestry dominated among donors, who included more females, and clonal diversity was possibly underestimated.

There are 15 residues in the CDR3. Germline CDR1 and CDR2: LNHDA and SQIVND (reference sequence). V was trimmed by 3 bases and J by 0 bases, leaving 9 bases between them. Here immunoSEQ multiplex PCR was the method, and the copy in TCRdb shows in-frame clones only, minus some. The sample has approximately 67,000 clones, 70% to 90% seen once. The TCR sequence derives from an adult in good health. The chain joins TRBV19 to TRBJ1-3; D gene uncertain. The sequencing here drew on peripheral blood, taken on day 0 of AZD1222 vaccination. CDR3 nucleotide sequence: TGTGCCAGTAGTATGGAGACGGGCTCTGGAAACACCATATATTTT. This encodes CASSMETGSGNTIYF.